The 21 T cell receptor beta chains in this list originate from one sample, sequenced in a study of shared clonotypes between healthy human individuals. Only in-frame clones appear in the TCRdb table, and some are missing; sequencing was by immunoSEQ multiplex PCR. The data show 550,000 to 600,000 clones, about 98% seen once. The naive CD8 population came from CD45RO-negative cells selected for CCR7, without terminally differentiated effector memory CD45RA+ cells. The specimen was naive CD8+ T cells sorted from blood. The receptors stem from a man aged 25-40 years in good health.

The gene calls are TRBV27 and TRBJ2-3, with 11 bases fitting TRBD2. V was pared by 5 bases and J by 4 bases, with 5 bases of the junction left unmatched. CDR3 length equals 15 residues. The V gene's germline CDR1 is MNHEY and CDR2 SMNVEV (reference sequence). In DNA form, the CDR3 reads TGTGCCAGCAGTGAACTAGCGGGAGAGGCAGATACGCAGTATTTT. Protein product: CASSELAGEADTQYF.

V is TRBV5-4 and J is TRBJ2-1, with TRBD2 matching 7 bases. This CDR3 comprises 17 residues. Germline CDR1 and CDR2: SGHNT and YYREEE (reference sequence). Trimming at V came to 3 bases and at J to 1 base, leaving 10 bases not matched to a gene. The CDR3 reads CASSYFLLAASYNEQFF. CDR3 sequence (DNA): TGTGCCAGCAGCTACTTTTTGCTAGCGGCTTCCTACAATGAGCAGTTCTTC.

This clone was recorded once. The chain links TRBV9 to TRBJ2-3, with 11 positions matching TRBD1. Germline trimming cut 0 bases from V and 6 bases from J; bases unmatched to any gene: 3. This CDR3 has 15 amino acids. Germline CDR1 reads SGDLS; CDR2 reads YYNGEE. CDR3 sequence (DNA): TGTGCCAGCAGCGTAGACGGGACAGGGGGTGATACGCAGTATTTT. This codes for CASSVDGTGGDTQYF.

The chain joins TRBV28 to TRBJ1-2; a possible D gene is TRBD1 (5 bases). Germline V lookup: CDR1 MDHEN, CDR2 SYDVKM. The CDR3 loop spans 16 amino acids. Trimming took off 6 bases at V and 5 bases at J, with 22 bases between the two ends. The CDR3 here is CASRGLLGTGQYGYTF. CDR3 in DNA: TGTGCCAGCAGGGGACTATTGGGGACTGGGCAATATGGCTACACCTTC.

The rearrangement links TRBV15 to TRBJ1-2; TRBD1 might be the D (6 bases). V shed 3 bases and J shed 5 bases, with 19 bases lying between them. The length of the CDR3 is 16 residues. In germline, CDR1 is LNHNV, CDR2 YYDKDF (reference sequence). This CDR3 is CATSSPGGARKYGYTF. CDR3 in DNA: TGTGCCACCAGCAGCCCCGGGGGGGCGCGGAAATATGGCTACACCTTC.

The gene calls are TRBV29-1 and TRBJ2-1, with 8 nucleotides matching TRBD1. The V gene end was trimmed by 5 bases and the J gene end by 4 bases; junction bases not matched to a gene: 10. This CDR3 is built from 15 residues. Germline lookup yields CDR1 SQVTM and CDR2 ANQGSEA. The CDR3 here is CSVISSGQVYNEQFF. CDR3 coding DNA: TGCAGCGTTATAAGCTCGGGACAGGTTTACAATGAGCAGTTCTTC.

This chain joins TRBV11-2 and TRBJ2-7; 7 bases fit TRBD1. This CDR3 is 17 amino acids long. Germline V gives CDR1 SGHAT, CDR2 FQNNGV. V lost 0 bases, J lost 0 bases, and 8 bases stayed unmatched. CDR3 nucleotides: TGTGCCAGCAGCTTAGATGTTTGGGGACAGAACTCCTACGAGCAGTACTTC. Protein product: CASSLDVWGQNSYEQYF.

V gene TRBV13 combines with J gene TRBJ2-5; D is unresolved. Germline V lookup: CDR1 PRHDT, CDR2 FYEKMQ (reference sequence). This CDR3 spans 12 amino acids. V was clipped by 5 bases and J by 0 bases, with 4 bases between them. CDR3 sequence (DNA): TGTGCCAGCAGCCCAGACCAAGAGACCCAGTACTTC. It yields the protein CASSPDQETQYF.

The chain is built from TRBV11-2 and TRBJ2-1, with D hard to call. V was cut by 3 bases and J by 6 bases, with 6 bases left in between. Germline V lookup: CDR1 SGHAT, CDR2 FQNNGV. CDR3 length: 12 amino acids. The CDR3 DNA is TGTGCCAGCAGCTTGAAGGGCAATGAGCAGTTCTTC. Translated, it gives CASSLKGNEQFF.

The chain uses TRBV7-9 and TRBJ2-1, with D tentatively TRBD1 or TRBD2 (6 bases each). V lost 5 bases, J lost 10 bases, and 24 bases lay in between. From germline, CDR1 is SEHNR and CDR2 FQNEAQ (reference sequence). The CDR3 runs to 16 residues. CDR3 residues: CASSAFSGASREEQFF. DNA for the CDR3: TGTGCCAGCAGCGCCTTTTCAGGGGCCTCTCGGGAGGAGCAGTTCTTC.

The chain uses TRBV29-1 and TRBJ1-2; the D is unclear. V lost 3 bases and J lost 4, with 9 bases in between. Looked up from germline, CDR1 is SQVTM and CDR2 is ANQGSEA. The CDR3 totals 12 residues. CDR3 in amino acids: CSVEGRFYGYTF. CDR3 DNA: TGCAGCGTTGAGGGCCGATTCTATGGCTACACCTTC.

Regarding this clone: Other DNA variants within this sample encode the same CDR3. This chain uses TRBV29-1 with TRBJ2-7, with 9 bases matching TRBD1. Per germline, CDR1 SQVTM and CDR2 ANQGSEA. The trim removed 3 bases at V and 2 bases at J, leaving 5 bases unmatched. This CDR3 region has 14 residues. CDR3 DNA: TGCAGCGTTGAGGGACAGGGCGAGACCTACGAGCAGTACTTC. It translates to CSVEGQGETYEQYF.

The chain uses TRBV20-1 and TRBJ2-1, with no clear D. Germline V lookup: CDR1 DFQATT, CDR2 SNEGSKA (reference sequence). V was shortened by 3 bases and J by 9 bases, with 6 bases between the two germline ends. The CDR3 spans 10 residues. The CDR3 nucleotides read TGCAGTGCTAGTCACGTTGAGCAGTTCTTC. It encodes CSASHVEQFF.

V usage is TRBV7-6 and J usage is TRBJ2-7; 9 bases are a match to TRBD2. This CDR3 contains 14 residues. V was clipped by 4 bases and J by 2 bases; unmatched bases: 3. In germline, CDR1 is SGHVS, CDR2 FNYEAQ. CDR3 loop: CASSSLAGPYEQYF. The CDR3 region has the DNA TGTGCCAGCAGCTCCCTAGCGGGACCCTACGAGCAGTACTTC.

The gene calls are TRBV9 and TRBJ2-1; D may be TRBD1 or TRBD2 (6 bases each). V was cut by 4 bases and J by 9 bases, with 26 bases left in between. This CDR3 is built from 17 residues. Germline CDR1 reads SGDLS; CDR2 reads YYNGEE. The CDR3 DNA reads TGTGCCAGCAGCCCCCTTGAACAGGGACTCTTTGGGGGTGAGCAGTTCTTC. Protein: CASSPLEQGLFGGEQFF.

The J gene is TRBJ1-5, the V gene TRBV28; 7 bases match TRBD1. The germline V gene has CDR1 MDHEN and CDR2 SYDVKM. After removal of 5 bases from V and 0 bases from J, the junction contained 13 bases not matched to a gene. The CDR3 is 18 amino acids. In DNA, the CDR3 is TGTGCCAGCAGTGCGCTCATCGGACAGGCCTTTAGCAATCAGCCCCAGCATTTT. Translating it yields CASSALIGQAFSNQPQHF.

The V and J genes are TRBV6-5 and TRBJ2-1, with no clear D. The CDR3 sequence is 15 residues long. CDR1 and CDR2 (germline): MNHEY, SVGAGI. The germline V and J ends were trimmed by 5 bases and 0 bases, with 11 bases remaining between them. CDR3 DNA: TGTGCCAGCAGTGCATGGGGAAGCTCCTACAATGAGCAGTTCTTC. Its protein is CASSAWGSSYNEQFF.

This chain links TRBV7-9 with TRBJ1-1; D remains ambiguous. The germline V and J ends were trimmed by 5 bases and 2 bases, with 15 bases remaining between them. CDR3 length: 15 amino acids. Per the germline V gene, CDR1 is SEHNR and CDR2 is FQNEAQ (reference sequence). The CDR3 spells CASSPKEPINTEAFF. The CDR3 DNA sequence: TGTGCCAGCAGCCCCAAAGAGCCCATCAACACTGAAGCTTTCTTT.

The chain employs TRBV2 and TRBJ2-5; maybe TRBD2 (6 bases). The CDR3 has 16 residues. Germline CDR1 SNHLY, CDR2 FYNNEI. Between the trimmed V and J ends, which lost 1 base and 4 bases, there was a span of 16 bases. The CDR3 is CASSEVGGPMLETQYF. CDR3 nucleotide sequence: TGTGCCAGCAGTGAAGTGGGGGGACCGATGCTAGAGACCCAGTACTTC.

The rearrangement uses TRBV27 and TRBJ2-7; D might be TRBD1 (5 bases). Germline values: CDR1 MNHEY, CDR2 SMNVEV (reference sequence). This CDR3 region has 14 residues. V lost 8 bases, J lost 3 bases, and 17 bases lay in between. The CDR3 here is CASAPGHLFYEQYF. The CDR3 DNA sequence: TGTGCCAGCGCCCCTGGACATTTATTCTACGAGCAGTACTTC.

The gene calls are TRBV18 and TRBJ1-5, with D uncertain. The CDR3 spans 17 residues. The V gene's germline CDR1 is KGHSH and CDR2 LQKENI. Between the trimmed V and J ends, which lost 3 bases and 3 bases, there was a span of 18 bases. The CDR3 sequence: CASSPPTNGDSNQPQHF. CDR3 sequence (DNA): TGTGCCAGCTCACCTCCGACAAACGGAGACTCCAATCAGCCCCAGCATTTT.